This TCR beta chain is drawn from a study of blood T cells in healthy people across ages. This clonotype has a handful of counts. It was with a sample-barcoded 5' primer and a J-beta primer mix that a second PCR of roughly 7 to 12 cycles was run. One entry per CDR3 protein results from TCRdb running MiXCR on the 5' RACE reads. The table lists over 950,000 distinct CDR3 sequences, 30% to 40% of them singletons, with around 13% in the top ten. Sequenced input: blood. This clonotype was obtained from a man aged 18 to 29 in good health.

CDR3 loop: CASSYSGQGSTEAFF. The CDR3 bases are TGTGCCAGCAGTTACTCGGGACAGGGGAGTACTGAAGCTTTCTTT. The chain employs TRBV6-5 and TRBJ1-1; TRBD1 aligns across 10 bases. Germline CDR1 is MNHEY and CDR2 is SVGAGI. This CDR3 has 15 amino acids. The V and J ends lost 0 bases and 5 bases, in that order; junction bases with no gene match: 3.